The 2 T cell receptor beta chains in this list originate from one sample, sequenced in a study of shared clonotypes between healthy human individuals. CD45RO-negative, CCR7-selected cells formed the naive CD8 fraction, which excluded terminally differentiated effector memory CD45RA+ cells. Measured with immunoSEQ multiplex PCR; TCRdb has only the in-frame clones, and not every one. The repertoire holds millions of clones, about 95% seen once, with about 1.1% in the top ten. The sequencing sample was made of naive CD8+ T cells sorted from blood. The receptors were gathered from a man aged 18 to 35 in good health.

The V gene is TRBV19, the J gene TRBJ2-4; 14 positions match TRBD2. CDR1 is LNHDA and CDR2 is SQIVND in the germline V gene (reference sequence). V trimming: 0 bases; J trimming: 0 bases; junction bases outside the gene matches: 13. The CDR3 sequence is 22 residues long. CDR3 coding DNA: TGTGCCAGTAGTATAGATTCCTCAGGACTAGCGGGGGGCGGCATAGCCAAAAACATTCAGTACTTC. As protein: CASSIDSSGLAGGGIAKNIQYF.

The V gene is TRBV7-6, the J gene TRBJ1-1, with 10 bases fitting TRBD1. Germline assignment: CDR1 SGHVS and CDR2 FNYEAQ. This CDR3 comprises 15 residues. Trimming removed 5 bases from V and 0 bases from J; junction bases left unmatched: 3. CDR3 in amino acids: CASSADRGLNTEAFF. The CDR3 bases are TGTGCCAGCAGCGCCGACAGGGGGCTGAACACTGAAGCTTTCTTT.